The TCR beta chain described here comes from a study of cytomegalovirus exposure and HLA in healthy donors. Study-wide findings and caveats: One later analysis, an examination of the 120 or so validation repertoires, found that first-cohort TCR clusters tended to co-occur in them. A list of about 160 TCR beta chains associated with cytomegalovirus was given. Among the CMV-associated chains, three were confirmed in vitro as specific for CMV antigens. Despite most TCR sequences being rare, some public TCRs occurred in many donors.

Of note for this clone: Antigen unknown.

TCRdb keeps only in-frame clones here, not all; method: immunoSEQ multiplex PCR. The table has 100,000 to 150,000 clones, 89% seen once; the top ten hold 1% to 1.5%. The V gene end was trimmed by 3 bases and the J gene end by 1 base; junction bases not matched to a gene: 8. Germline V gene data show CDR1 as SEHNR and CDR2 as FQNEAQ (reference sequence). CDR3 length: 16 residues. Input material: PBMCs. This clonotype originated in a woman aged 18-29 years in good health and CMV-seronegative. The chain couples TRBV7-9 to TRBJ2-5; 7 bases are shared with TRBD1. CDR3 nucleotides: TGTGCCAGCAGCTTTCCCCCGGGACAGACCCAAGAGACCCAGTACTTC. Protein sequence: CASSFPPGQTQETQYF.